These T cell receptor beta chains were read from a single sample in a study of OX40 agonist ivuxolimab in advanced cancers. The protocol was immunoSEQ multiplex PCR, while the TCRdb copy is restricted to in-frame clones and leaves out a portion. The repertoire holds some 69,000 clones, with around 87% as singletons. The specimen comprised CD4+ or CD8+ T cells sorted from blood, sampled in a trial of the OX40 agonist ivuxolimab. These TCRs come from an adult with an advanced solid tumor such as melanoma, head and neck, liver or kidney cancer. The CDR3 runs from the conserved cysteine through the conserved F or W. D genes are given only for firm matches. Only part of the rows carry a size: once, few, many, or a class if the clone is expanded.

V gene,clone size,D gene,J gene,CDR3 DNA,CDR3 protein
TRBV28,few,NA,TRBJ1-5,TGTGCCAGCAGGGAAACAGGGAATCAGCCCCAGCATTTT,CASRETGNQPQHF
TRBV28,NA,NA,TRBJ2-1,TGTGCCAGCAAGGAGGGTAGGAGAGGTCAGTTCTTC,CASKEGRRGQFF
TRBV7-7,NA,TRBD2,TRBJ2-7,TGTGCTGTGGGGACAGGGGGACTAGCGGGAGGGTACGAGCAGTACTTC,CAVGTGGLAGGYEQYF
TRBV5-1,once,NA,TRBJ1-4,TGCGCCAGCAGCTTGTTTGGAGGGCGGAATGAAAAACTGTTTTTT,CASSLFGGRNEKLFF
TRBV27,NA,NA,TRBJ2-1,TGTGCCAGCAGTTTCTGGGGCGGCGGAGGGATAGATGAGCAGTTCTTC,CASSFWGGGGIDEQFF
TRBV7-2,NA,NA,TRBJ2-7,TGTGCCAGCAGCTTAGGGCCGGGACTGGGGGCCTACGAGCAGTACTTC,CASSLGPGLGAYEQYF
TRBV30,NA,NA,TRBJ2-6,TGTGCCTGGACAGCCTCTGGGGCCAACGTCCTGACTTTC,CAWTASGANVLTF
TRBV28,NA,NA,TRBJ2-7,TGTGCCAGCAGTTCTGTTGGACGTGCCTCCTACGAGCAGTACTTC,CASSSVGRASYEQYF
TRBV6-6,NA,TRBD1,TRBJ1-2,TGTGCCAGCAGGACCGGGACAGGCATTCACTATGGCTACACCTTC,CASRTGTGIHYGYTF
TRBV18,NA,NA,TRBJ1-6,TGTGCCAGCTCAACATCAGGGGAATCACCCCTCCACTTT,CASSTSGESPLHF